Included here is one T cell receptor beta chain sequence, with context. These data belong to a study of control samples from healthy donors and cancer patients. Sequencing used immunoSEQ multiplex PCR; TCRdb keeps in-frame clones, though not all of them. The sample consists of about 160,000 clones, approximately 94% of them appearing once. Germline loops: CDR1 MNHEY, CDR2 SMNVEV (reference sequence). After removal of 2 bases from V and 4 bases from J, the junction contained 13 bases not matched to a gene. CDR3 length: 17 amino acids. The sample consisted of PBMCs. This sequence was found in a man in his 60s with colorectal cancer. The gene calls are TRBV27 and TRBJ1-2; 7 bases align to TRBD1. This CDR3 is CASSLVGRGLPIYGYTF. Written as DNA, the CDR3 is TGTGCCAGCAGTTTAGTAGGGAGGGGGCTCCCAATCTATGGCTACACCTTC.